This T cell receptor beta chain appears in the sequencing data of a study of siplizumab effects on memory and regulatory T cells (dated by TCRdb to the late 2010s). At the level of the whole study: The study examined how the anti-CD2 antibody siplizumab affects alloreactive T-cell subsets in allogeneic mixed lymphocyte reactions built from human PBMCs.

Sorted unstimulated T cells, along with proliferating T cells recovered from mixed lymphocyte reactions, underwent TCRbeta CDR3 sequencing. Fresh whole blood from some eleven HLA-typed healthy donors was used to isolate PBMCs. Unstimulated CD4+ regulatory T cells were FACS-sorted to map the origin of alloreactive clones. Summary of the overall study and its limitations: Because sequences at frequencies below about 10^-5 were poorly captured, only a minor fraction of alloreactive clones could be mapped back to unstimulated subsets. Whether proliferating Tregs from siplizumab cultures were suppressive was not functionally confirmed. Unstimulated naive T cells appeared more diverse than memory T cells, and naive cells seemed to contribute substantially to the alloresponse. The cumulative frequency of alloreactive sequences that could be traced back to unstimulated CD4+ memory T cells was significantly reduced by siplizumab. A naive or memory phenotype could not be assigned to roughly 75-96% of proliferating CD4+ or CD8+ clones. In reactions with siplizumab, an average of 68.8% of mappable alloreactive CD4+ clones were Treg-derived, compared with roughly 26% in control reactions.

Details on this clone: Its antigen remains unidentified. Per-base quality was not reported, and no clone a single base away is much larger than it.

The method was the immunoSEQ multiplex PCR assay. About 10^5 TCR templates per sample were assayed by the deep sequencing platform. Genomic DNA extracted from sorted T cells was used for TCRbeta CDR3 sequencing. In the authors' own workflow: The R programming language was used for clonal analysis of the TCRbeta CDR3 data. Alloreactive CD4+ and CD8+ clones were identified by comparing unstimulated samples to CFSE-low samples taken after the reaction. Regulatory or non-regulatory origin of alloreactive CD4+ clones was assigned by matching sequences to the sorted unstimulated Treg and non-Treg repertoires. Held by TCRdb, this immuneACCESS table contains in-frame sequences only and omits some clones. Under half of the omission traces to an unresolved V gene where checked; the cause of the rest is unknown. That table is the source of V, J and clone size, and D and trimming were worked out from the DNA. The sample yields 98,000 or so clones; 93% were counted once. Roughly 0.62% of the sample comes from the top ten.

Looking up the germline V gene (reference sequence) yields CDR1 SGHAT and CDR2 FQDESV. Trimmed from V: 5 bases; trimmed from J: 8 bases; junction bases lacking a gene match: 15. Reading from cysteine to phenylalanine, the CDR3 counts 16 amino acids. Just CDR3 DNA is preserved here, 48 bases in frame from base 1. The chain joins TRBV11-1 to TRBJ2-3; 8 bases in the middle match TRBD1. Sample: Tregs sorted from blood. The receptor was derived from a human donor in good health. The CDR3 loop reads CASSPLPGQAPATQYF. The DNA sequence is given as TGTGCCAGCAGCCCCCTCCCGGGACAGGCCCCCGCTACGCAGTATTTT.